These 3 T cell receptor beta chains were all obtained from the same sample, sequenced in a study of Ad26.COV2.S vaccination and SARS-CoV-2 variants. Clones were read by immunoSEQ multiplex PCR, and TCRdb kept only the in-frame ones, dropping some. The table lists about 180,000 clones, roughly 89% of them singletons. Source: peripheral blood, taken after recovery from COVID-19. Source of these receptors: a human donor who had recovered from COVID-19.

CDR3 amino acids: CASSSGQGMTKLFF. The CDR3 bases are TGCGCCAGCAGCTCGGGACAGGGGATGACAAAACTGTTTTTT. The rearrangement uses TRBV5-1 and TRBJ1-4; 10 bases are a match to TRBD1. J lost 10 bases, V lost 3 bases, and 6 bases had no gene match. The CDR3 is 14 residues long. Per the germline V gene, CDR1 is SGHRS and CDR2 is YFSETQ.

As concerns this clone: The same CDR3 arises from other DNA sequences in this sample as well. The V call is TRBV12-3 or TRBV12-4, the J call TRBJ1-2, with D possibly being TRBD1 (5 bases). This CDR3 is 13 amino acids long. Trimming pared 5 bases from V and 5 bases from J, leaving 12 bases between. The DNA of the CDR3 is TGTGCCAGCAGTCCCGGGACGGATTATGGCTACACCTTC. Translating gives CASSPGTDYGYTF.

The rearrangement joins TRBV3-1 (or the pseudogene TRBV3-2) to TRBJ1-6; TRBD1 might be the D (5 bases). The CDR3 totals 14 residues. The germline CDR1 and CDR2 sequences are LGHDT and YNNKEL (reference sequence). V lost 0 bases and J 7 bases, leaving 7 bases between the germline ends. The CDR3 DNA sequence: TGTGCCAGCAGCCAAGATGGGGGGAATTCACCCCTCCACTTT. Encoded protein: CASSQDGGNSPLHF.